This T cell receptor beta chain came from a study of blood T cell repertoires in COVID-19. TCRdb keeps only in-frame clones here, not all; method: immunoSEQ multiplex PCR. This table holds approximately 300,000 clones, around 85% found once. The germline V gene encodes CDR1 SNHLY and CDR2 FYNNEI. Trimming removed 2 bases from V and 4 bases from J, with 17 bases in between. The CDR3 contains 16 residues. The TCR was taken from a woman in her 30s who had been exposed to COVID-19. The specimen was PBMCs or T cells enriched from blood (not recorded which). The rearrangement uses TRBV2 and TRBJ1-2; D not certain. DNA for the CDR3: TGTGCCAGCAGTGAATACGTCCATTCAGTGCTCTATGGCTACACCTTC. Its protein product is CASSEYVHSVLYGYTF.